The text below deals with one T cell receptor (beta chain). The same CDR3 is also encoded by other DNA sequences in this sample. Terminally differentiated effector memory CD45RA+ cells were excluded by CCR7 positive selection of CD45RO-negative cells. The protocol was immunoSEQ multiplex PCR, while the TCRdb copy is restricted to in-frame clones and leaves out a portion. The repertoire holds fewer than 1 million clones, with just over 95% as singletons. The sample belongs to a study of shared clonotypes between healthy human individuals. CDR3 length equals 14 residues. Germline CDR1 LNHDA, CDR2 SQIVND (reference sequence). V dropped 4 bases and J dropped 0 bases, with 10 bases sitting between them.

This TCR derives from a man in his thirties or forties in good health. The sample taken for sequencing was naive CD8+ T cells sorted from blood. J is TRBJ2-7 and V is TRBV19, with D possibly matching TRBD2 (5 bases). Here the CDR3 reads CASSTTGSSYEQYF. The DNA of the CDR3 is TGTGCCAGTAGTACAACGGGGAGCTCCTACGAGCAGTACTTC.